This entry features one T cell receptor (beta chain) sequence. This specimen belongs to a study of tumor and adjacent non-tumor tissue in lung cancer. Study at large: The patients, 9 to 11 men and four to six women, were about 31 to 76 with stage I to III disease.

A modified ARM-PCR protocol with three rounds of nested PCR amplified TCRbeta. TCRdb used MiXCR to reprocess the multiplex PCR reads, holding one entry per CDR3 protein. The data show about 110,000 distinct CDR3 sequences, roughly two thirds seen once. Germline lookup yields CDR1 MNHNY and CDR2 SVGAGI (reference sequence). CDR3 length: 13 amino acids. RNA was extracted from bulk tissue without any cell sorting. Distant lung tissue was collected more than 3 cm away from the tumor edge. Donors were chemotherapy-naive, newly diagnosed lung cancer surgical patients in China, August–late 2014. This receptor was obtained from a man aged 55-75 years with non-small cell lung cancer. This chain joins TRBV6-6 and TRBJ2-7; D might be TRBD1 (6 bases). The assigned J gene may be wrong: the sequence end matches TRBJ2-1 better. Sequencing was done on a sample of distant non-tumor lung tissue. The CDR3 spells CATGPRQVYEQFF. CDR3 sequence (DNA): TGTGCCACCGGTCCTAGACAGGTGTACGAGCAGTTCTTC.